This T cell receptor beta chain was profiled in a study of T-cell reconstitution after alpha-beta-depleted transplantation in children. Germline assignment: CDR1 DFQATT and CDR2 SNEGSKA (reference sequence). The CDR3 is 14 amino acids. V was trimmed by 5 bases and J by 0 bases, leaving 13 bases between them. Remarks on this clonotype: The antigen is undetermined.

TCRbeta library preparation incorporated unique molecular identifiers. TCRdb re-analysed the PCR reads in MiXCR, keeping a single row per CDR3 protein. This sample has 250,000 or so distinct CDR3 sequences, with about 24% found just once. General study results and limits: There were reportedly several hundred expanded graft clones from which alpha-beta T cells came about two months after transplant. Surviving recipient T cells and thymic progenitors underlay high day-60 TCRbeta diversity in some patients.

Specimen: PBMCs, mostly from graft donor cells, collected 360 days after TCRalphabeta/CD19-depleted stem cell transplant. This clonotype was obtained from a female patient aged 2-9 years who had a stem cell transplant for congenital amegakaryocytic thrombocytopenia, so the T cells may come from the graft donor. The chain links TRBV20-1 to TRBJ1-1; D remains ambiguous. This chain's CDR3 is CSAPQRTLNTEAFF. CDR3 DNA: TGCAGTGCTCCCCAGAGAACTCTGAACACTGAAGCTTTCTTT.